This T cell receptor beta chain was observed in a study of shared clonotypes between healthy human individuals. For the study at large: Each donor had three CD4 naive, three CD4 memory, two CD8 naive and one CD8 memory plate.

The input for sorted-subset replicate PCRs was approximately 200 ng DNA, about 29,000 T cell genomes. Profiling relied on immunoSEQ multiplex PCR, and the TCRdb table lists in-frame clones only, not all of them. The repertoire holds more than 2,000,000 clones, approximately 90% seen once, with more than 0.12% in the top ten. With 6 bases clipped from V and 8 bases from J, the junction kept 12 bases outside the gene matches. Germline lookup yields CDR1 MDHEN and CDR2 SYDVKM. The CDR3 length is 14 residues. The source is a man between 18 and 35 years old in good health. The J gene is TRBJ1-2, the V gene TRBV28, with TRBD1 matching 7 bases. What was sequenced was naive CD4+ T cells sorted from blood. Subset meaning: CD45RA+ positively selected. The CDR3 is CASRKSEGARGYTF. CDR3 bases: TGTGCCAGCAGGAAGAGTGAGGGGGCGCGGGGCTACACCTTC.